This T cell receptor (beta chain) was documented in a study of regulatory T cells in long-lasting Graves disease. Study outcomes and limitations: Newly diagnosed patients shared 850 to 1,000 public clonotypes; persistent patients shared some 2,700. Accuracy may have been reduced by the small sample size. The study found TRBV28, TRBJ1-2 and TRBJ2-5 favored in persistent disease.

The time point denotes: persistent/refractory GD, antithyroid drugs over 5 years with positive TRAb. After RNA was extracted from PBMCs, the TCR library was made from it. Recruitment took place at an endocrinology department in Xi'an, China. To make TCR beta libraries, researchers used iRepertoire HTBI primers and Arm-PCR of CDR3 regions. TCRdb called the multiplex PCR reads again in MiXCR, with one record for every CDR3 protein. The top ten hold around 14% of the sample, which has some 420,000 distinct CDR3 sequences, 20% to 25% seen once. The germline V gene has CDR1 MNHEY and CDR2 SVGEGT. This CDR3 has 14 residues. Trimming shortened V by 0 bases and J by 6 bases, and 12 bases separated the two germline ends. This clonotype was observed many times. The antigen is unknown.

The source was peripheral blood mononuclear cells (PBMCs), collected when the disease was refractory, from a patient treated with antithyroid drugs. V gene TRBV6-2 or TRBV6-3 combines with J gene TRBJ2-7, with a possible D match to TRBD1 (7 bases). This receptor was obtained from a female donor with Graves disease. The CDR3 nucleotides read TGTGCCAGCAGTTACTCGACAGGGAGGTCCGAGCAGTACTTC. It encodes CASSYSTGRSEQYF.